One sample yielded the 16 T cell receptor beta chains listed below, sequenced in a study of T cells in Graves' hyperthyroidism and ophthalmopathy. Template material for amplifying TCR beta CDR3 regions consisted of RNA transcripts. First-round RT-PCR of the TCR CDR3 relied on the HTBI primer set. TCRdb re-called the multiplex PCR reads through MiXCR, storing one row per CDR3 protein. The sample records under 400,000 distinct CDR3 sequences, roughly 17% being singletons. The sequenced sample consisted of blood. The source of these receptors is a man aged 30 to 45 with Graves' hyperthyroidism.

This clonotype appeared many times. The rearrangement uses TRBV20-1 and TRBJ2-1; maybe TRBD2 (6 bases). The CDR3 is 15 residues long. Trimming stripped 5 bases from V and 5 bases from J, with 19 bases between. Germline V gives CDR1 DFQATT, CDR2 SNEGSKA (reference sequence). The CDR3 is CSAAGLSGYNNEQFF. Here the CDR3 DNA reads TGCAGTGCTGCTGGCCTCAGCGGGTATAACAATGAGCAGTTCTTC.

V usage is TRBV19 and J usage is TRBJ2-3; 7 positions match TRBD1. The CDR3 length is 15 residues. Trimming at V came to 6 bases and at J to 2 bases, leaving 8 bases not matched to a gene. Germline-derived CDR1 and CDR2 are LNHDA and SQIVND (reference sequence). The CDR3 region has the DNA TGTGCCAGTAGCCTAAACCAGGGGGTCACAGATACGCAGTATTTT. Translation: CASSLNQGVTDTQYF.

This clonotype has only a few counts. The chain has TRBV3-1 and TRBJ2-7, with 7 bases aligning to TRBD1. There are 15 residues in the CDR3. Germline-derived CDR1 and CDR2 are LGHDT and YNNKEL (reference sequence). The J segment lost 0 bases and the V segment lost 4 bases, leaving 6 bases of the junction unmatched. The CDR3 spells CASSPQAGGSYEQYF. In DNA, the CDR3 is TGTGCCAGCAGCCCGCAGGCAGGGGGCTCCTACGAGCAGTACTTC.

This clonotype was recorded a few times. This rearrangement joins TRBV19 to TRBJ1-5; D call uncertain. The CDR3 covers 16 residues. Trimming took off 4 bases at V and 0 bases at J, with 13 bases between the two ends. The germline CDR1 and CDR2 sequences are LNHDA and SQIVND (reference sequence). The CDR3 sequence is CASSTLGPFSNQPQHF. The DNA of the CDR3 is TGTGCCAGTAGTACCCTAGGACCGTTTAGCAATCAGCCCCAGCATTTT.

This clonotype was recorded many times. The chain recombines TRBV20-1 with TRBJ2-1; 9 bases are a match to TRBD2. The CDR3 is 16 residues long. The V segment lost 3 bases and the J segment 5 bases; nucleotides outside the gene matches: 11. Germline values: CDR1 DFQATT, CDR2 SNEGSKA (reference sequence). The CDR3 sequence is CSASHHTSGRNNEQFF. The CDR3 region has the DNA TGCAGTGCTAGCCACCATACTAGCGGGCGTAACAATGAGCAGTTCTTC.

At least ten counts were recorded for this clonotype. The V and J genes are TRBV6-5 and TRBJ1-3; D gene uncertain. The CDR3 covers 14 residues. Trimming shortened V by 0 bases and J by 9 bases, and 12 bases separated the two germline ends. The V gene's germline CDR1 is MNHEY and CDR2 SVGAGI. The CDR3 coding sequence is TGTGCCAGCAGTTACTCGAGCGAGGGCAGCACCATATATTTT. Its protein product is CASSYSSEGSTIYF.

In the case of this clonotype: A read error may explain this, as a much larger clone is one base away. The gene calls are TRBV11-3 and TRBJ2-5, with 8 bases fitting TRBD2. The trim removed 4 bases at V and 2 bases at J, leaving 6 bases unmatched. This CDR3 is built from 15 residues. Per the germline V gene, CDR1 is SGHNT and CDR2 is YENEEA. The CDR3 DNA sequence: TGTGCCAGCAGCTCTCCCCCGGGGGGGCAAGAGACCCAGTACTTC. Translated: CASSSPPGGQETQYF.

V is TRBV20-1 and J is TRBJ1-5, with TRBD1 as a possible D gene (5 bases). CDR1 is DFQATT and CDR2 is SNEGSKA in the germline V gene (reference sequence). CDR3 length: 14 amino acids. Trimming pared 6 bases from V and 1 base from J, leaving 13 bases between. CDR3 in DNA: TGCAGTGCGAAGACGGCAGGGAGCAATCAGCCCCAGCATTTT. This sequence encodes CSAKTAGSNQPQHF.

This clonotype has at least ten counts. The CDR3 nucleotides read TGTGCCAGCAGCGTAGGGGCTAGCGGGAGCTCAGATACGCAGTATTTT. Protein sequence: CASSVGASGSSDTQYF. V gene TRBV9 combines with J gene TRBJ2-3; 10 bases line up with TRBD2. The V segment lost 0 bases and the J segment 4 bases; nucleotides outside the gene matches: 5. The germline V gene has CDR1 SGDLS and CDR2 YYNGEE. The CDR3 sequence is 16 residues long.

The sample holds many counts of this clonotype. This chain's CDR3 is CATSRVTGGSQPQHF. In nucleotides, the CDR3 is TGTGCCACCAGCAGAGTGACAGGGGGTAGTCAGCCCCAGCATTTT. The J gene is TRBJ1-5, the V gene TRBV15; 9 bases agree with TRBD1. J lost 6 bases, V lost 1 base, and 4 bases had no gene match. The CDR3 is made up of 15 amino acids. Germline lookup yields CDR1 LNHNV and CDR2 YYDKDF (reference sequence).

The chain couples TRBV7-8 to TRBJ1-5; a possible D gene is TRBD1 (5 bases). V was trimmed by 7 bases and J by 2 bases, leaving 15 bases between them. Germline CDR1 SGHVS, CDR2 FQNEAQ. The CDR3 spans 15 residues. CDR3 bases: TGTGCCAGCACCACCTGGGGGGGGGGCAATCAGCCCCAGCATTTT. Amino acid sequence: CASTTWGGGNQPQHF.

This clonotype was seen repeatedly, ten times or more. This chain uses TRBV27 with TRBJ1-2, with TRBD1 as a possible D gene (6 bases). The CDR3 length is 13 residues. From germline, CDR1 is MNHEY and CDR2 SMNVEV (reference sequence). V was shortened by 2 bases and J by 7 bases, with 11 bases between the two germline ends. The CDR3 region is CASSLQGSPGYTF. In DNA form, the CDR3 reads TGTGCCAGCAGTTTACAGGGGAGCCCTGGCTACACCTTC.

J is TRBJ2-5 and V is TRBV4-1; 9 bases agree with TRBD2. J lost 4 bases, V lost 4 bases, and 7 bases had no gene match. CDR3 length: 15 amino acids. The germline gives CDR1 MGHRA, CDR2 YSYEKL. DNA for the CDR3: TGCGCCAGCAGCCGCAATCTACTAGCGGGAGAGACCCAGTACTTC. This codes for CASSRNLLAGETQYF.

CDR3 DNA: TGTGCGGGGGGGCTAGTTGTGGGGGTGCAGTTCTTC. Encoded protein: CAGGLVVGVQFF. This rearrangement joins TRBV30 to TRBJ2-1, with D perhaps matching TRBD2 (7 bases). Germline CDR1 is GTSNPN and CDR2 is SVGIG (reference sequence). CDR3 size: 12 residues.

There are many counts of this clonotype. The V gene is TRBV2, the J gene TRBJ2-5; no reliable D call. The CDR3 loop spans 10 amino acids. Germline CDR1 is SNHLY and CDR2 is FYNNEI. V was cut by 6 bases and J by 5 bases, with 4 bases left in between. In DNA form, the CDR3 reads TGTGCCAGCAGCGTGGAGACCCAGTACTTC. This sequence encodes CASSVETQYF.

This clonotype has ten or more counts. This sequence joins TRBV20-1 and TRBJ1-5; the D is unclear. Germline CDR1 is DFQATT and CDR2 is SNEGSKA (reference sequence). V lost 1 base and J 3 bases, leaving 10 bases between the germline ends. The CDR3 extends over 14 amino acids. CDR3 sequence reads: CSARVGADNQPQHF. CDR3 nucleotides: TGCAGTGCTAGAGTGGGAGCTGACAATCAGCCCCAGCATTTT.